One and the same sample provided the 18 T cell receptor beta chains below, sequenced in a study of Graves' ophthalmopathy and Graves' hyperthyroidism. The TCR beta CDR3 regions underwent amplification from RNA transcripts. Investigators did first-round RT-PCR with HTBI primers, then second-round multiplex PCR. TCRdb ran MiXCR on the multiplex PCR reads and lists one entry per CDR3 protein. The sample contains about 1.2 million distinct CDR3 sequences, approximately 35% of which appear only once. The specimen sequenced was peripheral blood or thyroid tissue (not recorded which). Source of these receptors: an adult man with Graves' hyperthyroidism.

Only one count was recorded for this clonotype. The rearrangement joins TRBV20-1 to TRBJ1-5, with 9 bases lining up with TRBD1. The trim removed 4 bases at V and 6 bases at J, leaving 7 bases unmatched. CDR1 and CDR2 from the germline V gene are DFQATT and SNEGSKA (reference sequence). There are 14 residues in the CDR3. The CDR3 sequence is CSAIGQGPSQPQHF. The CDR3 DNA reads TGCAGTGCTATAGGACAGGGGCCTAGTCAGCCCCAGCATTTT.

This clonotype was observed a single time. The gene calls are TRBV10-2 and TRBJ2-7, with D tentatively TRBD2 (5 bases). The closer fit of TRBJ2-1 to the DNA end suggests the J call may be wrong. The CDR3 runs to 16 residues. Per the germline V gene, CDR1 is WSHSY and CDR2 is SAAADI. The CDR3, as DNA: TGCGCCAGCAGTGAGCGAGGCGCGGGTAACTACAATGAGCAGTTCTTC. Translation: CASSERGAGNYNEQFF.

This clonotype turned up a few times. The V gene is TRBV6-5, the J gene TRBJ1-3; no clear D. Germline CDR1 is MNHEY and CDR2 is SVGAGI. The CDR3 sequence is 18 residues long. The V end lost 6 bases, the J end lost 5 bases, and 26 bases lay between the germline ends. CDR3 protein: CASSPRAQWKPLRNTIYF. CDR3 sequence (DNA): TGTGCCAGCAGCCCCCGAGCACAGTGGAAACCCCTGAGAAACACCATATATTTT.

This clonotype was picked up one time. This sequence joins TRBV10-3 and TRBJ1-2; 7 bases fit TRBD1. CDR3 length: 15 amino acids. CDR1 and CDR2 from the germline V gene are ENHRY and SYGVKD. The J segment lost 4 bases and the V segment lost 0 bases, leaving 5 bases of the junction unmatched. The CDR3, as DNA: TGTGCCATCAGTGAGTCGTCACAGGGGAGCTATGGCTACACCTTC. This translates into CAISESSQGSYGYTF.

The chain joins TRBV7-2 to TRBJ2-7; 10 bases are shared with TRBD2. The CDR3 covers 14 residues. Trimming cost V 5 bases and J 6 bases; bases outside gene matches: 7. Germline CDR1 is SGHTA and CDR2 is FQGNSA. CDR3 in amino acids: CASSPSGGLFEQYF. The CDR3 region has the DNA TGTGCCAGCAGCCCTAGCGGGGGACTTTTCGAGCAGTACTTC.

This rearrangement joins TRBV12-3 or TRBV12-4 to TRBJ1-1, with 9 bases lining up with TRBD1. J gave up 5 bases and V 5 bases, and 18 bases lay outside the gene matches. The CDR3 covers 18 residues. CDR3 sequence: CASSPQPGTGLFLTEAFF. The CDR3 DNA follows: TGTGCCAGCAGTCCCCAACCCGGGACAGGGCTGTTCTTGACTGAAGCTTTCTTT.

The V and J genes are TRBV7-2 and TRBJ2-3; 8 bases are a match to TRBD2. The germline V gene has CDR1 SGHTA and CDR2 FQGNSA. This CDR3 region has 15 residues. With 3 bases clipped from V and 2 bases from J, the junction kept 4 bases outside the gene matches. Here the CDR3 DNA reads TGTGCCAGCAGCTTCGGCGGGAGGCTCACAGATACGCAGTATTTT. Protein: CASSFGGRLTDTQYF.

A few counts support this clonotype. CDR3 nucleotides: TGTGCCAGCAGTTACGGAGCAGGGGATTCACCCCTCCACTTT. Its translation: CASSYGAGDSPLHF. The J gene is TRBJ1-6, the V gene TRBV6-5, with a possible D match to TRBD1 (6 bases). The germline V gene encodes CDR1 MNHEY and CDR2 SVGAGI. Trimming stripped 2 bases from V and 8 bases from J, with 10 bases between. The CDR3 extends over 14 amino acids.

This clonotype was counted many times. V usage is TRBV29-1 and J usage is TRBJ1-2, with 7 bases fitting TRBD1. The CDR3 runs to 13 residues. J gave up 4 bases and V 3 bases, and 5 bases lay outside the gene matches. The germline V gene has CDR1 SQVTM and CDR2 ANQGSEA. CDR3 bases: TGCAGCGTTGATCAGGGGGAAGGCTATGGCTACACCTTC. It translates to CSVDQGEGYGYTF.

This clonotype was counted many times. The rearrangement uses TRBV7-2 and TRBJ2-7; 8 bases match TRBD1. The CDR3 consists of 15 residues. Germline V CDR1 and CDR2: SGHTA, FQGNSA. Germline trimming cut 0 bases from V and 6 bases from J; bases unmatched to any gene: 7. The CDR3 region is CASSLAAGGPSEQYF. The CDR3 DNA is TGTGCCAGCAGCTTAGCGGCAGGGGGCCCTTCCGAGCAGTACTTC.

This clonotype has just a few counts. The genes are TRBV25-1 and TRBJ2-7; maybe TRBD1 (5 bases). V was trimmed by 2 bases and J by 4 bases, leaving 12 bases between them. The CDR3 extends over 14 amino acids. CDR1 MGHDK and CDR2 SYGVNS come from the germline V gene. The CDR3 DNA sequence: TGTGCCAGCAGTGAAGTAGGAGACAGATACGAGCAGTACTTC. Translation: CASSEVGDRYEQYF.

The rearrangement uses TRBV20-1 and TRBJ1-1, with D tentatively TRBD1 (6 bases). In germline, CDR1 is DFQATT, CDR2 SNEGSKA (reference sequence). The CDR3 has 12 amino acids. For the CDR3, the DNA is TGCAGCCGAGTAGGGGGTACGACTGAAGCTTTCTTT. Translation: CSRVGGTTEAFF.

This clonotype was recorded at least ten times. The V and J genes are TRBV2 and TRBJ1-4; no clear D. Germline V gives CDR1 SNHLY, CDR2 FYNNEI. V lost 7 bases to trimming and J lost 8 bases, with 17 bases between them. The CDR3 covers 14 residues. The CDR3 region is CASKATSSGEKLFF. Written as DNA, the CDR3 is TGTGCCAGCAAAGCGACGTCCTCGGGGGAAAAACTGTTTTTT.

The chain has TRBV10-3 and TRBJ1-5; D is uncertain. This CDR3 is 14 amino acids long. V lost 3 bases, J lost 14 bases, and 20 bases lay in between. Germline V gene sequence: CDR1 ENHRY, CDR2 SYGVKD. DNA of the CDR3: TGTGCCATCAGTGAACGGGAGGGCCAAGGCAACGAGCATTTT. It translates to CAISEREGQGNEHF.

In regard to this clonotype: At one end the junction does not follow the germline gene, possibly because of a read error. This rearrangement joins TRBV12-3 or TRBV12-4 to TRBJ2-2; a possible D gene is TRBD2 (5 bases). This CDR3 is 12 amino acids long. The CDR3 DNA is TGTGCCAGCAAGGCGGATGGTAGGGAGCTGTGTTTT. Protein: CASKADGRELCF.

This chain joins TRBV20-1 and TRBJ2-5; 8 nucleotides match TRBD1. CDR3 size: 18 residues. V shed 0 bases, J shed 3 bases, and the junction held 15 bases outside the gene matches. Germline V lookup: CDR1 DFQATT, CDR2 SNEGSKA (reference sequence). Here the CDR3 DNA reads TGCAGTGCTAGAGATCTCTTCAGGGGGCCAAGACTGGAAGAGACCCAGTACTTC. It yields the protein CSARDLFRGPRLEETQYF.

V and J are TRBV12-5 and TRBJ2-2, with D perhaps matching TRBD2 (6 bases). The CDR3 runs to 13 residues. In germline, CDR1 is LGHNT, CDR2 FRNRAP. Trimming stripped 8 bases from V and 2 bases from J, with 9 bases between. Here the CDR3 reads CASCSGNTGELFF. As DNA, the CDR3 is TGTGCTAGTTGTAGCGGAAACACCGGGGAGCTGTTTTTT.

This clonotype was seen ten or more times. The chain carries TRBV20-1 and TRBJ2-2; 7 bases map to TRBD2. The CDR3 loop spans 14 amino acids. The germline V gene encodes CDR1 DFQATT and CDR2 SNEGSKA (reference sequence). The junction had 4 bases not matched to a gene; V was cut back by 5 bases and J by 1 base. The CDR3 DNA reads as TGCAGTGCTGGACTAGTCGGGAACACCGGGGAGCTGTTTTTT. Protein sequence: CSAGLVGNTGELFF.